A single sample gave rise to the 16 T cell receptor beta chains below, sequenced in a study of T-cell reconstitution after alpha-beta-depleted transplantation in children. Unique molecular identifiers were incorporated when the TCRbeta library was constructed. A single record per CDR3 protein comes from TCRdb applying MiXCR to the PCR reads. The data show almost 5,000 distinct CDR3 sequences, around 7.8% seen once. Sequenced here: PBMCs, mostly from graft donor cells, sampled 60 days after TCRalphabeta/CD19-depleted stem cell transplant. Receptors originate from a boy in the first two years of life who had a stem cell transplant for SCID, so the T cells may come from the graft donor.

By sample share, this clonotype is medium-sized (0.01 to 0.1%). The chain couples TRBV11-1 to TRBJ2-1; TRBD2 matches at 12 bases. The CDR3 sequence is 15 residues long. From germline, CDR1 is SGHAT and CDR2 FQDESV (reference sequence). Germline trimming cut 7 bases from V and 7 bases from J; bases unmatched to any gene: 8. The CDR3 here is CASTPLAGGWNEQFF. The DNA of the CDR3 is TGTGCCAGCACCCCACTAGCGGGGGGCTGGAATGAGCAGTTCTTC.

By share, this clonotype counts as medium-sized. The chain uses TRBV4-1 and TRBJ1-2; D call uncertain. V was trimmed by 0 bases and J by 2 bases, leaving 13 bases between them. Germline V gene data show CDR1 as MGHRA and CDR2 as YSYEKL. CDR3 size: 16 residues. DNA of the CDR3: TGCGCCAGCAGCCAAGAAGTACACCGGAACAACTATGGCTACACCTTC. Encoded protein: CASSQEVHRNNYGYTF.

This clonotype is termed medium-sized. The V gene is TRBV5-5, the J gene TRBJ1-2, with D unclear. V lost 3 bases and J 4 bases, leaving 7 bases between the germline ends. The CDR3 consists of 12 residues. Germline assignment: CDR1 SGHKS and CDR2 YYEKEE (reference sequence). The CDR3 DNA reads TGTGCCAGCAGCTCAGACCTCTATGGCTACACCTTC. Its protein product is CASSSDLYGYTF.

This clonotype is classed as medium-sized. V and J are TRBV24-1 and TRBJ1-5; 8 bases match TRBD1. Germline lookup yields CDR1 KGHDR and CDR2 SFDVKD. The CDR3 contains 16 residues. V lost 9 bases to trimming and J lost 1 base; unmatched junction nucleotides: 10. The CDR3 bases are TGTGCCACCCAATCGGGACAGGCCTACAGCAATCAGCCCCAGCATTTT. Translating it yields CATQSGQAYSNQPQHF.

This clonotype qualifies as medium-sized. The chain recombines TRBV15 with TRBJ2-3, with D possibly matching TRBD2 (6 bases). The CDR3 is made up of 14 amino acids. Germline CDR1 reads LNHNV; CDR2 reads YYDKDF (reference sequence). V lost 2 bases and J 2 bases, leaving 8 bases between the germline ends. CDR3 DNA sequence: TGTGCCACCAGCAGACGGGGACTCACAGATACGCAGTATTTT. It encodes CATSRRGLTDTQYF. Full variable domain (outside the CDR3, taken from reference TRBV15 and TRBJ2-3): DAMVIQNPRYQVTQFGKPVTLSCSQTLNHNVMYWYQQKSSQAPKLLFHYYDKDFNNEADTPDNFQSRRPNTSFCFLDIRSPGLGDTAMYLCATSRRGLTDTQYFGPGTRLTVL.

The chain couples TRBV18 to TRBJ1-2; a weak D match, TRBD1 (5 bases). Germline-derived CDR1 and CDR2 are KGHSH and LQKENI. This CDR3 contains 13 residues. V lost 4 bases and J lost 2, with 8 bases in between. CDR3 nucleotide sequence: TGTGCCAGCTCACTAGACAGAAACTATGGCTACACCTTC. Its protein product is CASSLDRNYGYTF.

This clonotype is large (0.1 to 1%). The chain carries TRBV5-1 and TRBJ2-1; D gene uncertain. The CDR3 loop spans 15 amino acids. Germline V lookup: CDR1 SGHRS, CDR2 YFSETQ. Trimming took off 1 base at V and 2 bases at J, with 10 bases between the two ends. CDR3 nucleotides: TGCGCCAGCAGCTTGCGTGGATTCCCCTACAATGAGCAGTTCTTC. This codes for CASSLRGFPYNEQFF.

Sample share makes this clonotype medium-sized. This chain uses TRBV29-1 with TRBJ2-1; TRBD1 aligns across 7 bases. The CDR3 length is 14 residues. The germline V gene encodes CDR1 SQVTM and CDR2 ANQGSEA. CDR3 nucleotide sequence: TGCGCGTTAAGATACCAGGGGGCCTACAATGAGCAGTTCTTC. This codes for CALRYQGAYNEQFF.

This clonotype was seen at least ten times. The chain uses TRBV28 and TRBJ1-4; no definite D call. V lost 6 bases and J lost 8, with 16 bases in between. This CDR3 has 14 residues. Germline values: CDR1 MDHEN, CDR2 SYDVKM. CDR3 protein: CASRPPWHSEKLFF. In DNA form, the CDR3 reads TGTGCCAGCAGGCCGCCTTGGCATTCGGAAAAACTGTTTTTT.

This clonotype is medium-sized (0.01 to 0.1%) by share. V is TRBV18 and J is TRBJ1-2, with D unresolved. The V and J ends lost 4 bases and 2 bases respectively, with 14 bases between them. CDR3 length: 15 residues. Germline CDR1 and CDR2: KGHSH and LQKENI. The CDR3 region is CASSLNLQKNYGYTF. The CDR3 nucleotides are TGTGCCAGCTCACTCAACCTACAGAAAAACTATGGCTACACCTTC.

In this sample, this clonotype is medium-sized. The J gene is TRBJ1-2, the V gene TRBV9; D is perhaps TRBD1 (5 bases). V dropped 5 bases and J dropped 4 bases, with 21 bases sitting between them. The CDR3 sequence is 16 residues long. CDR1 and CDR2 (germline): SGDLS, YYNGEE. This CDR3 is CASRLSGAGLGYGYTF. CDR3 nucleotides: TGTGCCAGCAGACTTAGCGGGGCAGGGTTGGGCTATGGCTACACCTTC.

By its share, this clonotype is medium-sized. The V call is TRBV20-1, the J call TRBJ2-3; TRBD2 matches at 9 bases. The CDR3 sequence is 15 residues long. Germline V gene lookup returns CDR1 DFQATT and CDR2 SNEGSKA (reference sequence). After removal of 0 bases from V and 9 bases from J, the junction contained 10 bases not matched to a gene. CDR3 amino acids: CSARDVGGGAWTQYF. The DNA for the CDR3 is TGCAGTGCTAGAGATGTAGGCGGGGGGGCTTGGACGCAGTATTTT.

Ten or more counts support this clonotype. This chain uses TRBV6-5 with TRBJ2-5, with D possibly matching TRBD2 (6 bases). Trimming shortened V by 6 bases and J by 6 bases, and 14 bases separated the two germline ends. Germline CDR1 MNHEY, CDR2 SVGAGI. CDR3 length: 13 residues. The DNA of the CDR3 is TGTGCCAGCAGGATTGGAGGGTTAAAGACCCAGTACTTC. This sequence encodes CASRIGGLKTQYF.

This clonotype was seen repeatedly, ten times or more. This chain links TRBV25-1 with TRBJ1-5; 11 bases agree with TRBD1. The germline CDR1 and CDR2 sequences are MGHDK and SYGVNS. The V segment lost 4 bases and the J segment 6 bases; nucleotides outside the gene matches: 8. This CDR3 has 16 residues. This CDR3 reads CASSAQDRGLVQPQHF. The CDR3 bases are TGTGCCAGCAGTGCCCAGGACAGGGGGCTCGTTCAGCCCCAGCATTTT.

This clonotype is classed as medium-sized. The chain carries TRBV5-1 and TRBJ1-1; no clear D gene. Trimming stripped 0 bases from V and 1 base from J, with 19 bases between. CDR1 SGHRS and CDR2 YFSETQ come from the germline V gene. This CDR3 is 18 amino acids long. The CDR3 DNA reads TGCGCCAGCAGCTTGGCCCTATACGTCCACACCCAGAACACTGAAGCTTTCTTT. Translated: CASSLALYVHTQNTEAFF.

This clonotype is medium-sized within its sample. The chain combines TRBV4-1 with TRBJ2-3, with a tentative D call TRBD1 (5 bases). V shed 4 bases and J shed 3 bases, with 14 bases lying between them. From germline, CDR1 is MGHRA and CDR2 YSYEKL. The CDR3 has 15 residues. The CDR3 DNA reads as TGCGCCAGCAGCCCACCCTGGGCAGGGACAGATACGCAGTATTTT. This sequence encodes CASSPPWAGTDTQYF.